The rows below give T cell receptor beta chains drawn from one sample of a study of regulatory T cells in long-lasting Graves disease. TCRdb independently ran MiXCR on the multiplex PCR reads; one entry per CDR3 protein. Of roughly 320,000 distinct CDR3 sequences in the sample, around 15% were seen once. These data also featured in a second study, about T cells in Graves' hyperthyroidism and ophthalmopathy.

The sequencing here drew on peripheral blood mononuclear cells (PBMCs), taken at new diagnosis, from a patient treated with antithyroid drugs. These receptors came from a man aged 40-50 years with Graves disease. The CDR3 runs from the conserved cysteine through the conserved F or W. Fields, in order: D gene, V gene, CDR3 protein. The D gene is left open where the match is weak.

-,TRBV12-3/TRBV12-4,CASRQVAGNIQYF
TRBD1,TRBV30,CAWSGQGPAFF
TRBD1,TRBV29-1,CSAATGFYEQYF
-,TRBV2,CASSDWAVSYEQYF
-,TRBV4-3,CASSQAGGAETQYF
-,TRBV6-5,CASSYSIWNTEAFF
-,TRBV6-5,CASSWGIRRGETQYF
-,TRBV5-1,CASSPGGQPSYEQYF
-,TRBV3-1,CASSGGQINSPLHF
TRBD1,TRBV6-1,CASSATGEHQPQHF
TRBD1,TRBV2,CANGQGGNQPQHF
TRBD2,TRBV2,CASGKVAGGDTQYF
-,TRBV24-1,CATSDYNEQFF
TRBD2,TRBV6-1,CASSDRTSATYEQYF
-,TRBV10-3,CAITAGQQETQYF
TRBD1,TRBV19,CASNRQGYQPQHF
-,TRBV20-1,CSARNPRAYSNQPQHF
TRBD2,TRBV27,CASSFGKRGAYEQYF
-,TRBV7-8,CASSLVPGTTNEKLFF
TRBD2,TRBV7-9,CASSLEVTSGATDTQYF
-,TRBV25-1,CASSEVGSGGLSSYNEQFF
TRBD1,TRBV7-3,CASSLTPRQGVTGELFF
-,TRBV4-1,CASSQVVRVETQYF
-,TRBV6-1,CASSSGGSFIDYEQYF
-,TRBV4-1,CASSQDGVRLYF
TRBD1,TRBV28,CASSSGQTNEKLFF
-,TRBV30,CAWIPGYTEAFF
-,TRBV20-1,CSARDRGNSPLHF
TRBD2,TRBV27,CASSSPRTRTHEQYF